The T cell receptor beta chain described here comes from a study of T-cell memory formation after mild COVID-19. Study as a whole: Across donors, TCR clusters were largely donor specific.

UMIs and sample barcodes were carried by the TCR alpha and TCR beta cDNA libraries that 5'RACE produced using constant-segment primers. TCRdb reprocessed the 5' RACE reads with MiXCR, giving one entry per CDR3 protein. The sample contains more than 300,000 distinct CDR3 sequences, about 13% of which appear only once. This clonotype was observed a few times. What it binds is not known. Study-wide results and limits: Researchers report contracting CD4+ clones mostly in CM and EM, with CD8+ clones in EMRA. Cross-reactive memory apparently joined, as some responding clones appeared in pre-infection memory.

The CDR3 runs to 14 residues. The germline V gene encodes CDR1 SGHTA and CDR2 FQGNSA. Trimming pared 1 base from V and 3 bases from J, leaving 9 bases between. The TCR sequence derives from a man aged 18-30 years who had mild COVID-19 (a few samples of this study predate the infection). Cell type and time point are not known. Material for sequencing was PBMCs or a T cell subset sorted from them (not recorded which). The genes are TRBV7-2 and TRBJ1-1; D uncertain. This chain's CDR3 is CASSLDGPHTEAFF. In DNA, the CDR3 is TGTGCCAGCAGCTTAGATGGGCCCCACACTGAAGCTTTCTTT.